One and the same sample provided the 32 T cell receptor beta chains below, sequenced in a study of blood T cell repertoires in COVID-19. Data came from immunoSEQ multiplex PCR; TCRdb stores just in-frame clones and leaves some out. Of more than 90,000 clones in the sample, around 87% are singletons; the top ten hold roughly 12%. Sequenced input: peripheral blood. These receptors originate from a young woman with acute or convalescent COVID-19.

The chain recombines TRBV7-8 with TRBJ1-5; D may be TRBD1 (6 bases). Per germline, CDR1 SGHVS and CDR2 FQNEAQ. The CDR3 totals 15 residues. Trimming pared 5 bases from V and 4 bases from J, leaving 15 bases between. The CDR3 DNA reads TGTGCCAGCAGCCCCCAAAATACAGGGAATCAGCCCCAGCATTTT. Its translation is CASSPQNTGNQPQHF.

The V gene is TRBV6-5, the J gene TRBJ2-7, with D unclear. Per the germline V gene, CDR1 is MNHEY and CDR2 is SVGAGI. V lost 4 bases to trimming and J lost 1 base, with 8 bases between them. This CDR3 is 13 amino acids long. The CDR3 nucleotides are TGTGCCAGCAGTTCCCCGCGTTCCTACGAGCAGTACTTC. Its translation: CASSSPRSYEQYF.

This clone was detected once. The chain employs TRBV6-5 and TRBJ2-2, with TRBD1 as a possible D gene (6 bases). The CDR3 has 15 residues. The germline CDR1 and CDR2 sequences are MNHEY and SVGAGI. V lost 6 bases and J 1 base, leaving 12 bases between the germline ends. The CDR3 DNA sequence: TGTGCCAGCAGGGAGGACAGAGTGAACACCGGGGAGCTGTTTTTT. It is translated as CASREDRVNTGELFF.

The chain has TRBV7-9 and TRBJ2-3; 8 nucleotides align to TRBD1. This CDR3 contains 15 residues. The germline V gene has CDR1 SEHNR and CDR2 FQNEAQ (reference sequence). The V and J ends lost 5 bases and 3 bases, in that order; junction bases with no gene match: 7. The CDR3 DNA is TGTGCCAGCAGCCGCGGACAGGGTAGTACAGATACGCAGTATTTT. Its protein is CASSRGQGSTDTQYF. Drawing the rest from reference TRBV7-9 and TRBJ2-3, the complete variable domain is DTGVSQNPRHKITKRGQNVTFRCDPISEHNRLYWYRQTLGQGPEFLTYFQNEAQLEKSRLLSDRFSAERPKGSFSTLEIQRTEQGDSAMYLCASSRGQGSTDTQYFGPGTRLTVL.

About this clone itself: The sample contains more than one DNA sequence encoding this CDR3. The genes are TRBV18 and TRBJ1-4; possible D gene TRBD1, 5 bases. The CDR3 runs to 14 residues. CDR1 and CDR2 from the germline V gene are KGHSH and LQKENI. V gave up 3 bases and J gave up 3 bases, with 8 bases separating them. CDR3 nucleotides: TGTGCCAGCTCACCCTGGGGCGCTAATGAAAAACTGTTTTTT. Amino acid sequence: CASSPWGANEKLFF.

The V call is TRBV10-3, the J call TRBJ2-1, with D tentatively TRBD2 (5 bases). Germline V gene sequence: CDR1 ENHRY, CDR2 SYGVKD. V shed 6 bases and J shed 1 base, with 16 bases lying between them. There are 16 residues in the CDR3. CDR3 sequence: CAISPVNPGSYNEQFF. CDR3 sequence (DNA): TGTGCCATCAGCCCTGTAAATCCGGGGTCCTACAATGAGCAGTTCTTC.

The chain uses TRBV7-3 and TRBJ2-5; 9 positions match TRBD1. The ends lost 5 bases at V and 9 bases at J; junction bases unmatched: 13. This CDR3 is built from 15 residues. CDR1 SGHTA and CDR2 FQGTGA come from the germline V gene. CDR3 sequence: CASSPGQGETRAQYF. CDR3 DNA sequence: TGTGCCAGCAGCCCGGGACAGGGAGAGACACGGGCCCAGTACTTC.

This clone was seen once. The CDR3 here is CASAPGVKGTDTQYF. CDR3 nucleotides: TGTGCCAGCGCGCCCGGGGTGAAGGGCACAGATACGCAGTATTTT. The rearrangement joins TRBV5-6 to TRBJ2-3; perhaps TRBD2 as D (5 bases). Germline loops: CDR1 SGHDT, CDR2 YYEEEE. The CDR3 is 15 residues long. V lost 7 bases to trimming and J lost 1 base, with 16 bases between them.

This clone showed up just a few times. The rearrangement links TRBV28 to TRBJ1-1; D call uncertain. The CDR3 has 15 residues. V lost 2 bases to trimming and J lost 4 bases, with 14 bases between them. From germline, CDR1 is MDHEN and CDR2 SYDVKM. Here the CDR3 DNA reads TGTGCCAGCAGTTTAATCACGGGGATTGGCACTGAAGCTTTCTTT. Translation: CASSLITGIGTEAFF.

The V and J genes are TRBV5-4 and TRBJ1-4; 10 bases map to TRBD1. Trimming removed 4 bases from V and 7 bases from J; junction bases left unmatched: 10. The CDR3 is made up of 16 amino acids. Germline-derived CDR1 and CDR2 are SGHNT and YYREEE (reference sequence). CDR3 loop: CASSPGGQGPGEKLFF. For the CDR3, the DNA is TGTGCCAGCAGCCCGGGGGGACAGGGGCCAGGTGAAAAACTGTTTTTT.

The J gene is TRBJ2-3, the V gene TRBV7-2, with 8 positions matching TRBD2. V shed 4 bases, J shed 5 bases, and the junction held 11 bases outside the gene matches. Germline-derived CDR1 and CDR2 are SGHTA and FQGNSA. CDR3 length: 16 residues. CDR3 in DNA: TGTGCCAGCAGCTCGCCCGGGGGGGCCCTAGTAGATACGCAGTATTTT. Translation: CASSSPGGALVDTQYF.

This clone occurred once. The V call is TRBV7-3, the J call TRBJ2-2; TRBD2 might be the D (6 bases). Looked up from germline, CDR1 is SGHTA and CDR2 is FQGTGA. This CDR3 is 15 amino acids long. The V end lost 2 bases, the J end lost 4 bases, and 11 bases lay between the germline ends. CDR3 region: CASSLELASTGELFF. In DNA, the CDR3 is TGTGCCAGCAGCTTAGAACTAGCCTCCACCGGGGAGCTGTTTTTT.

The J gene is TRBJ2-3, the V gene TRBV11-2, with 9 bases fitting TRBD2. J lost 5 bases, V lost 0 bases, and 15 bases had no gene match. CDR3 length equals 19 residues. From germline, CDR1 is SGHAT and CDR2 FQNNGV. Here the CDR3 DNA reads TGTGCCAGCAGCTTAGATCGGGGCCAGCGGGGGGACCTTAGAGATACGCAGTATTTT. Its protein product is CASSLDRGQRGDLRDTQYF.

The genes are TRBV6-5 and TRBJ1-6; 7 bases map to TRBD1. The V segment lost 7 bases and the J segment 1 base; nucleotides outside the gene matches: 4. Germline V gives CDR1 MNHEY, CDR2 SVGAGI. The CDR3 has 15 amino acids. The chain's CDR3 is CASTGGRSYNSPLHF. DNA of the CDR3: TGTGCCAGCACAGGGGGTCGATCCTATAATTCACCCCTCCACTTT.

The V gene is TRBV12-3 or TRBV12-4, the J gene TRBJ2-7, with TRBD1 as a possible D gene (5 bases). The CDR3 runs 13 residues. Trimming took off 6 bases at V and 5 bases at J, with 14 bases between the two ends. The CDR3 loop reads CASSPTAYHEQYF. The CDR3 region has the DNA TGTGCCAGCAGCCCGACAGCGTACCACGAGCAGTACTTC.

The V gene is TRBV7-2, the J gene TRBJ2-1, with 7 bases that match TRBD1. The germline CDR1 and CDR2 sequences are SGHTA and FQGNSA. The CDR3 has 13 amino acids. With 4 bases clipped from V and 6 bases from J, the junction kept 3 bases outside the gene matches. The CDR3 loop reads CASSSGQFNEQFF. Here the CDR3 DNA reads TGTGCCAGCAGCTCGGGACAGTTCAATGAGCAGTTCTTC.

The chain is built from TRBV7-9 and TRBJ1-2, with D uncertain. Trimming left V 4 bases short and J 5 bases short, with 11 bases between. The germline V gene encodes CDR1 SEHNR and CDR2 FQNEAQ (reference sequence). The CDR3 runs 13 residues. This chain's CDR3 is CASSSAGKYGYTF. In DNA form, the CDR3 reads TGTGCCAGCAGCTCCGCAGGAAAGTATGGCTACACCTTC. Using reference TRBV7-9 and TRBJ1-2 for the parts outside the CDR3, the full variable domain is DTGVSQNPRHKITKRGQNVTFRCDPISEHNRLYWYRQTLGQGPEFLTYFQNEAQLEKSRLLSDRFSAERPKGSFSTLEIQRTEQGDSAMYLCASSSAGKYGYTFGSGTRLTVV.

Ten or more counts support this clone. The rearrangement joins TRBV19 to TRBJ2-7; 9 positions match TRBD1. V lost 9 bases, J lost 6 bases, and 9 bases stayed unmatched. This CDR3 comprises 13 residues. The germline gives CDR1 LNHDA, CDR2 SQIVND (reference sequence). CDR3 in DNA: TGTGCCAGCGTAGGACAGGGGATGGGCGAGCAGTACTTC. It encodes CASVGQGMGEQYF.

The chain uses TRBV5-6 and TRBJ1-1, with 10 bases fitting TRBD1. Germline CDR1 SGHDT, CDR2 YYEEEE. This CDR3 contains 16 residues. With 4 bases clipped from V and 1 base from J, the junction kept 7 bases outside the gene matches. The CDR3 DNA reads TGTGCCAGCAGCCCGACAGGGGGCGCGAGGAACACTGAAGCTTTCTTT. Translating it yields CASSPTGGARNTEAFF.

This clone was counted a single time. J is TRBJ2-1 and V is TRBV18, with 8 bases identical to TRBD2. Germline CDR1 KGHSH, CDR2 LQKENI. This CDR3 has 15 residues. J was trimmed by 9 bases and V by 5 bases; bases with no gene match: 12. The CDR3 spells CASSTPVGRGAEQFF. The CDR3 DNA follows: TGTGCCAGCTCAACCCCGGTCGGGCGGGGGGCTGAGCAGTTCTTC.

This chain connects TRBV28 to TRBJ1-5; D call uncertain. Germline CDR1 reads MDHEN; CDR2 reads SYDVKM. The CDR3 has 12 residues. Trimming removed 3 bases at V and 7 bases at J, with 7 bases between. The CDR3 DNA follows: TGTGCCAGCAGTTTTGAGGGACAGCCCCAGCATTTT. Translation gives CASSFEGQPQHF.

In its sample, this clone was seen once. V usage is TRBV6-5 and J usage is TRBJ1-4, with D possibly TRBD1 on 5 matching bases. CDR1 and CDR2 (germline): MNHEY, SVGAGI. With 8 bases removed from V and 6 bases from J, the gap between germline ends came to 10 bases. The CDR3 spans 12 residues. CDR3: CASLGPHEKLFF. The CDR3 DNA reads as TGTGCCAGCCTGGGGCCGCATGAAAAACTGTTTTTT.

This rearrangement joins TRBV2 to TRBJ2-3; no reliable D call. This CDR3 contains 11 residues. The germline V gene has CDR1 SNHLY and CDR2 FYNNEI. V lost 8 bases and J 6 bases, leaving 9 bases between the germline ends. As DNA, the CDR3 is TGTGCCAGCCTGGTGGCCGATACGCAGTATTTT. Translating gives CASLVADTQYF.

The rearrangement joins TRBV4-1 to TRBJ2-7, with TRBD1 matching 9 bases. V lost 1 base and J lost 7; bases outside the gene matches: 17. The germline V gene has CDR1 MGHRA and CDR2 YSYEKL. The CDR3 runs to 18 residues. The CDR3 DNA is TGCGCCAGCAGCCAAGCCAATGGGCCGGGACAGGGCAAGTGGGAGCAGTACTTC. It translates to CASSQANGPGQGKWEQYF.

CDR3 sequence (DNA): TGTGCCAGCAGCGCCGTGGAGTATTTGAACACTGAAGCTTTCTTT. Amino acid sequence: CASSAVEYLNTEAFF. The chain combines TRBV9 with TRBJ1-1; D is undetermined. Trimming stripped 3 bases from V and 0 bases from J, with 12 bases between. Germline V CDR1 and CDR2: SGDLS, YYNGEE. The CDR3 length is 15 residues.

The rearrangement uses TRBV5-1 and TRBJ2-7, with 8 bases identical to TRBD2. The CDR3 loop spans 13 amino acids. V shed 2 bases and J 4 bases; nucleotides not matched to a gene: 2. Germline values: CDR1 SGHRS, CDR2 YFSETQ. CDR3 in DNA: TGCGCCAGCAGCTTCGGGGGGGAGTACGAGCAGTACTTC. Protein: CASSFGGEYEQYF. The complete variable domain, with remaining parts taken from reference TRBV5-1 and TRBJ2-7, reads KAGVTQTPRYLIKTRGQQVTLSCSPISGHRSVSWYQQTPGQGLQFLFEYFSETQRNKGNFPGRFSGRQFSNSRSEMNVSTLELGDSALYLCASSFGGEYEQYFGPGTRLTVT.

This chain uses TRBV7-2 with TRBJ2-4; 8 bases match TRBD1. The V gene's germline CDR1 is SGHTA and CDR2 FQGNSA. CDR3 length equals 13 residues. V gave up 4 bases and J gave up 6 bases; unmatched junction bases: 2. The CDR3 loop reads CASSWTGTNIQYF. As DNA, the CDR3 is TGTGCCAGCAGCTGGACAGGGACAAACATTCAGTACTTC.

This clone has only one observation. The CDR3 region has the DNA TGCGCCAGCAGCCATCGACAGGGGGCTTACAATGAGCAGTTCTTC. This encodes CASSHRQGAYNEQFF. This chain connects TRBV4-1 to TRBJ2-1; 10 bases fit TRBD1. The CDR3 loop spans 15 amino acids. CDR1 and CDR2 (germline): MGHRA, YSYEKL. The V and J ends lost 3 bases and 4 bases, in that order; junction bases with no gene match: 3.

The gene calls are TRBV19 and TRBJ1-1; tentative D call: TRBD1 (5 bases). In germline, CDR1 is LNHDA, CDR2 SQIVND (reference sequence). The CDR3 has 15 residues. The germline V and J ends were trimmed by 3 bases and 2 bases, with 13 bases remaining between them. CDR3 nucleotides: TGTGCCAGTAGTATGTCCAGGGTGGCTAACACTGAAGCTTTCTTT. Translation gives CASSMSRVANTEAFF. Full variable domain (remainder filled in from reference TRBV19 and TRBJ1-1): DGGITQSPKYLFRKEGQNVTLSCEQNLNHDAMYWYRQDPGQGLRLIYYSQIVNDFQKGDIAEGYSVSREKKESFPLTVTSAQKNPTAFYLCASSMSRVANTEAFFGQGTRLTVV.

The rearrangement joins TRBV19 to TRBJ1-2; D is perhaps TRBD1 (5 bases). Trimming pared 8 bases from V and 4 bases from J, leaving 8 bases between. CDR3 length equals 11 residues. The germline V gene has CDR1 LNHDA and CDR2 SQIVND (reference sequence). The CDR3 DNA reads TGTGCCAGTTCGGGGGGCTATGGCTACACCTTC. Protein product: CASSGGYGYTF. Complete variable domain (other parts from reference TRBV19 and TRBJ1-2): DGGITQSPKYLFRKEGQNVTLSCEQNLNHDAMYWYRQDPGQGLRLIYYSQIVNDFQKGDIAEGYSVSREKKESFPLTVTSAQKNPTAFYLCASSGGYGYTFGSGTRLTVV.

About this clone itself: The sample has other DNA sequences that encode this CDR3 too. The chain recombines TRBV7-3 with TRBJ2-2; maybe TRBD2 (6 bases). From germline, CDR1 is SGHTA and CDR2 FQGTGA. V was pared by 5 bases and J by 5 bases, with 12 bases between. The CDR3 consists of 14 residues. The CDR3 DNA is TGTGCCAGCAGCCCGGGACTTAGAACCGGGGAGCTGTTTTTT. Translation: CASSPGLRTGELFF.

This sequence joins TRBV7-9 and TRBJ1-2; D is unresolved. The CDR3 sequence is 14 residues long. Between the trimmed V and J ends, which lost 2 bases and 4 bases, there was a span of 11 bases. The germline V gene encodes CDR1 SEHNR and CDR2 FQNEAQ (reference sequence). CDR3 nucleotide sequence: TGTGCCAGCAGCTTACGGCCGGGGATCTATGGCTACACCTTC. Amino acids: CASSLRPGIYGYTF. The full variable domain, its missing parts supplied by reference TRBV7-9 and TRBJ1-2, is DTGVSQNPRHKITKRGQNVTFRCDPISEHNRLYWYRQTLGQGPEFLTYFQNEAQLEKSRLLSDRFSAERPKGSFSTLEIQRTEQGDSAMYLCASSLRPGIYGYTFGSGTRLTVV.